Each of the 32 T cell receptor beta chains below was sequenced from the same sample in a study of blood T cell repertoires in COVID-19. Method: immunoSEQ multiplex PCR; TCRdb's copy keeps in-frame clones and lacks some. The sample contains about 49,000 clones, about 87% of which appear only once. The sequencing sample was made of peripheral blood. These TCRs come from a man at least 80 years old with acute or convalescent COVID-19.

The chain uses TRBV7-9 and TRBJ1-1; D remains unclear. The CDR3 covers 13 residues. V was clipped by 3 bases and J by 8 bases, with 13 bases between them. Germline values: CDR1 SEHNR, CDR2 FQNEAQ (reference sequence). This CDR3 reads CASSLESLTEAFF. The CDR3 bases are TGTGCCAGCAGCTTGGAGAGTCTGACCGAAGCTTTCTTT.

The chain links TRBV10-1 to TRBJ2-2; D remains unclear. Germline assignment: CDR1 WNHNN and CDR2 SYGVQD (reference sequence). The V end lost 5 bases, the J end lost 2 bases, and 3 bases lay between the germline ends. This CDR3 spans 12 amino acids. CDR3 protein: CASSRNTGELFF. The DNA of the CDR3 is TGCGCCAGCAGTCGTAACACCGGGGAGCTGTTTTTT.

V usage is TRBV27 and J usage is TRBJ1-4; 7 bases map to TRBD1. The CDR3 totals 14 residues. The germline CDR1 and CDR2 sequences are MNHEY and SMNVEV (reference sequence). The trim removed 6 bases at V and 4 bases at J, leaving 5 bases unmatched. The DNA for the CDR3 is TGTGCCAGCAGACAGGGGTCGGGTAATGAAAAACTGTTTTTT. Protein product: CASRQGSGNEKLFF.

This CDR3 reads CASSFSGYSTDTQYF. The CDR3 nucleotides are TGTGCCAGCAGCTTCAGCGGATATAGCACAGATACGCAGTATTTT. The chain carries TRBV5-4 and TRBJ2-3, with a weak D call TRBD2 (5 bases). CDR3 length equals 15 residues. CDR1 and CDR2 (germline): SGHNT, YYREEE (reference sequence). V shed 2 bases and J shed 0 bases, with 10 bases lying between them.

The chain links TRBV19 to TRBJ1-5; tentatively, D is TRBD1 (6 bases). The CDR3 sequence is 14 residues long. Trimming left V 7 bases short and J 5 bases short, with 15 bases between. Per the germline V gene, CDR1 is LNHDA and CDR2 is SQIVND (reference sequence). DNA of the CDR3: TGTGCCAGTAAGGCTGAAGGGGGACATCAGCCCCAGCATTTT. Translating it yields CASKAEGGHQPQHF. The complete variable domain, with remaining parts taken from reference TRBV19 and TRBJ1-5, reads DGGITQSPKYLFRKEGQNVTLSCEQNLNHDAMYWYRQDPGQGLRLIYYSQIVNDFQKGDIAEGYSVSREKKESFPLTVTSAQKNPTAFYLCASKAEGGHQPQHFGDGTRLSIL.

The chain combines TRBV5-1 with TRBJ1-6, with D perhaps matching TRBD1 (5 bases). V was pared by 5 bases and J by 8 bases, with 11 bases between. In germline, CDR1 is SGHRS, CDR2 YFSETQ. The CDR3 loop spans 13 amino acids. DNA for the CDR3: TGCGCCAGCAGGGAGACAGTTCATTCACCCCTCCACTTT. Its translation is CASRETVHSPLHF. Together with reference TRBV5-1 and TRBJ1-6, the CDR3 gives the full variable domain: KAGVTQTPRYLIKTRGQQVTLSCSPISGHRSVSWYQQTPGQGLQFLFEYFSETQRNKGNFPGRFSGRQFSNSRSEMNVSTLELGDSALYLCASRETVHSPLHFGNGTRLTVT.

CDR3 nucleotide sequence: TGTGCCAGCACAAACTGGGAGACCCAGTACTTC. Protein sequence: CASTNWETQYF. The chain is built from TRBV2 and TRBJ2-5, with D uncertain. The CDR3 contains 11 residues. Trimming removed 7 bases from V and 5 bases from J, with 8 bases in between. CDR1 SNHLY and CDR2 FYNNEI come from the germline V gene.

V and J are TRBV24-1 and TRBJ1-2, with a tentative D call TRBD1 (5 bases). Trimming pared 5 bases from V and 1 base from J, leaving 10 bases between. The CDR3 loop spans 14 amino acids. Germline lookup yields CDR1 KGHDR and CDR2 SFDVKD. The CDR3 is CATSAQGLNYGYTF. In DNA, the CDR3 is TGTGCCACCAGTGCTCAGGGTCTTAACTATGGCTACACCTTC.

The J gene is TRBJ2-3, the V gene TRBV5-4; 16 bases agree with TRBD2. With V trimmed by 7 bases and J by 0 bases, 8 bases remained unmatched. The CDR3 length is 18 residues. From germline, CDR1 is SGHNT and CDR2 YYREEE (reference sequence). The CDR3 spells CASQAGLAGGLSTDTQYF. CDR3 in DNA: TGTGCCAGCCAAGCGGGACTAGCGGGGGGGCTGAGCACAGATACGCAGTATTTT. The variable domain in full, with the rest retrieved from reference TRBV5-4 and TRBJ2-3, is ETGVTQSPTHLIKTRGQQVTLRCSSQSGHNTVSWYQQALGQGPQFIFQYYREEENGRGNFPPRFSGLQFPNYSSELNVNALELDDSALYLCASQAGLAGGLSTDTQYFGPGTRLTVL.

J is TRBJ1-3 and V is TRBV6-6; TRBD1 is a possible D gene (5 bases). Germline loops: CDR1 MNHNY, CDR2 SVGAGI (reference sequence). This CDR3 comprises 16 residues. Trimming left V 0 bases short and J 3 bases short, with 12 bases between. CDR3 coding DNA: TGTGCCAGCAGTTACTCGGGCAGGGCGCATGGAAACACCATATATTTT. It is translated as CASSYSGRAHGNTIYF.

The chain has TRBV18 and TRBJ1-2, with a possible D match to TRBD1 (6 bases). This CDR3 has 14 amino acids. Between the trimmed V and J ends, which lost 3 bases and 1 base, there was a span of 9 bases. Germline V CDR1 and CDR2: KGHSH, LQKENI. CDR3 coding DNA: TGTGCCAGCTCACCTAACAGGGATAACTATGGCTACACCTTC. It translates to CASSPNRDNYGYTF.

This clone was seen a few times. V usage is TRBV10-1 and J usage is TRBJ1-6; 12 bases match TRBD1. The CDR3 length is 16 residues. The junction had 4 bases not matched to a gene; V was cut back by 9 bases and J by 1 base. CDR1 is WNHNN and CDR2 is SYGVQD in the germline V gene (reference sequence). In DNA form, the CDR3 reads TGCGCCAGGGAGGGACAGGGGGCATCCTATAATTCACCCCTCCACTTT. Protein: CAREGQGASYNSPLHF.

V gene TRBV28 combines with J gene TRBJ1-1, with unresolved D. CDR1 is MDHEN and CDR2 is SYDVKM in the germline V gene. The V end lost 5 bases, the J end lost 11 bases, and 24 bases lay between the germline ends. The CDR3 runs to 15 residues. This CDR3 is CASSTPDGLDEAAFF. CDR3 DNA sequence: TGTGCCAGCAGTACACCGGACGGACTAGATGAGGCGGCTTTCTTT.

This sequence joins TRBV11-3 and TRBJ2-5; D is possibly TRBD1 (5 bases). Trimming removed 1 base at V and 1 base at J, with 13 bases between. The V gene's germline CDR1 is SGHNT and CDR2 YENEEA. This CDR3 contains 16 residues. The CDR3, as DNA: TGTGCCAGCAGCTTAGGGGGTCCAGACAGCCAAGAGACCCAGTACTTC. Protein product: CASSLGGPDSQETQYF.

In its sample, this clone was seen a few times. This chain uses TRBV5-8 with TRBJ1-1; 11 nucleotides align to TRBD1. V lost 4 bases and J lost 11; bases outside the gene matches: 16. From germline, CDR1 is SGHTS and CDR2 YDEGEE. The CDR3 is 16 residues long. The CDR3 reads CASSPTLGTGGLWAFF. Here the CDR3 DNA reads TGTGCCAGCAGCCCAACCCTGGGGACAGGGGGACTCTGGGCTTTCTTT.

This clone came up a few times. The chain has TRBV9 and TRBJ1-1, with 8 positions matching TRBD1. Unmatched junction bases numbered 9, after V lost 0 bases and J lost 5 bases. Germline V CDR1 and CDR2: SGDLS, YYNGEE. CDR3 length: 16 amino acids. CDR3 in DNA: TGTGCCAGCAGCGTAGGCTGGACAGGGAGGACTACTGAAGCTTTCTTT. It is translated as CASSVGWTGRTTEAFF.

The rearrangement uses TRBV7-9 and TRBJ1-4, with 7 bases lining up with TRBD1. This CDR3 is built from 18 residues. Germline V lookup: CDR1 SEHNR, CDR2 FQNEAQ (reference sequence). The J segment lost 0 bases and the V segment lost 0 bases, leaving 7 bases of the junction unmatched. CDR3 nucleotide sequence: TGTGCCAGCAGCTTAGCGCTGGGGACAGCAACAACTAATGAAAAACTGTTTTTT. It encodes CASSLALGTATTNEKLFF.

The chain has TRBV6-2 or TRBV6-3 and TRBJ1-1; 7 bases fit TRBD1. There are 18 residues in the CDR3. With 0 bases clipped from V and 3 bases from J, the junction kept 13 bases outside the gene matches. Germline V lookup: CDR1 MNHEY, CDR2 SVGEGT. The DNA for the CDR3 is TGTGCCAGCAGTTACTCGTATATCAACAGGGGAACAGACACTGAAGCTTTCTTT. This translates into CASSYSYINRGTDTEAFF.

The rearrangement uses TRBV3-1 (or the pseudogene TRBV3-2) and TRBJ2-7, with 10 bases aligning to TRBD1. V lost 3 bases and J lost 6; bases outside the gene matches: 8. The CDR3 length is 15 residues. The germline V gene encodes CDR1 LGHDT and CDR2 YNNKEL (reference sequence). CDR3 nucleotides: TGTGCCAGCAGCCAGGTCCGTAGGACAGGGGGCGAGCAGTACTTC. It codes for CASSQVRRTGGEQYF.

V is TRBV5-1 and J is TRBJ2-7; 10 nucleotides match TRBD2. The CDR3 runs to 17 residues. After removal of 0 bases from V and 0 bases from J, the junction contained 6 bases not matched to a gene. Per germline, CDR1 SGHRS and CDR2 YFSETQ. CDR3 in amino acids: CASSLGSLAGASYEQYF. CDR3 bases: TGCGCCAGCAGCTTGGGGTCCCTAGCGGGGGCCTCCTACGAGCAGTACTTC.

This chain connects TRBV19 to TRBJ1-3; 10 bases are a match to TRBD1. Trimming removed 6 bases from V and 3 bases from J; junction bases left unmatched: 5. This CDR3 has 15 amino acids. Per germline, CDR1 LNHDA and CDR2 SQIVND (reference sequence). The CDR3 DNA reads as TGTGCCAGTAGGAACGACAGGGGGCTTGGAAACACCATATATTTT. Amino acids: CASRNDRGLGNTIYF.

The rearrangement links TRBV6-5 to TRBJ2-1; 11 bases map to TRBD1. The germline V gene encodes CDR1 MNHEY and CDR2 SVGAGI. J was trimmed by 9 bases and V by 8 bases; bases with no gene match: 6. There are 13 residues in the CDR3. The CDR3 sequence is CASGGQGVGEQFF. CDR3 bases: TGTGCCAGCGGGGGACAGGGGGTGGGTGAGCAGTTCTTC.

The rearrangement uses TRBV4-2 and TRBJ1-6, with a weak D call TRBD1 (5 bases). The germline V gene encodes CDR1 LGHNA and CDR2 YNFKEQ. V was shortened by 5 bases and J by 8 bases, with 10 bases between the two germline ends. The CDR3 extends over 13 amino acids. CDR3 residues: CASSFGGDSPLHF. The CDR3, as DNA: TGTGCCAGCAGCTTCGGGGGAGATTCACCCCTCCACTTT.

The rearrangement links TRBV7-2 to TRBJ2-1; TRBD2 is a possible D gene (6 bases). This CDR3 is 16 amino acids long. Germline V lookup: CDR1 SGHTA, CDR2 FQGNSA. Trimming removed 1 base from V and 1 base from J, with 11 bases in between. In nucleotides, the CDR3 is TGTGCCAGCAGCTTAGAGGTAGCGGCGTCCTACAATGAGCAGTTCTTC. Protein: CASSLEVAASYNEQFF.

The genes are TRBV5-6 and TRBJ2-5; 14 bases are a match to TRBD2. The length of the CDR3 is 16 residues. The trim removed 4 bases at V and 1 base at J, leaving 3 bases unmatched. The germline V gene encodes CDR1 SGHDT and CDR2 YYEEEE. The CDR3 reads CASSGGLAGVQETQYF. CDR3 bases: TGTGCCAGCAGCGGGGGACTAGCGGGGGTCCAAGAGACCCAGTACTTC.

Only a few counts were recorded for this clone. The rearrangement links TRBV6-4 to TRBJ1-2, with a weak D call TRBD1 (5 bases). Germline V gene sequence: CDR1 MRHNA, CDR2 SNTAGT. Trimming removed 6 bases at V and 4 bases at J, with 18 bases between. CDR3 length: 15 residues. The CDR3 here is CASSPRQTFPYGYTF. CDR3 bases: TGTGCCAGCAGCCCCCGACAGACTTTCCCCTATGGCTACACCTTC.

This rearrangement joins TRBV2 to TRBJ2-1; 11 bases are shared with TRBD2. V was pared by 6 bases and J by 6 bases, with 10 bases of the junction left unmatched. The CDR3 runs to 16 residues. The germline CDR1 and CDR2 sequences are SNHLY and FYNNEI. The CDR3 DNA is TGTGCCAGCAGAGACGGCCCGGGACTAGCGGCCAATGAGCAGTTCTTC. Protein: CASRDGPGLAANEQFF.

This chain connects TRBV19 to TRBJ2-6, with 8 bases aligning to TRBD1. Trimming took 2 bases from V and 2 from J; bases not matched to a gene: 5. The CDR3 is 17 amino acids. The germline CDR1 and CDR2 sequences are LNHDA and SQIVND (reference sequence). CDR3 in amino acids: CASSIRQGATGANVLTF. The CDR3 bases are TGTGCCAGTAGTATACGGCAGGGGGCTACTGGGGCCAACGTCCTGACTTTC.

The chain employs TRBV2 and TRBJ2-7, with a weak D call TRBD1 (6 bases). Germline-derived CDR1 and CDR2 are SNHLY and FYNNEI. The CDR3 runs 13 residues. Trimming stripped 8 bases from V and 4 bases from J, with 15 bases between. The CDR3 DNA reads TGTGCCAGCTTCCGGGACACGAGTTACGAGCAGTACTTC. This sequence encodes CASFRDTSYEQYF. The whole variable domain, remainder taken from reference TRBV2 and TRBJ2-7, is EPEVTQTPSHQVTQMGQEVILRCVPISNHLYFYWYRQILGQKVEFLVSFYNNEISEKSEIFDDQFSVERPDGSNFTLKIRSTKLEDSAMYFCASFRDTSYEQYFGPGTRLTVT.

The V call is TRBV30, the J call TRBJ1-3; D gene unclear. The V gene's germline CDR1 is GTSNPN and CDR2 SVGIG (reference sequence). The CDR3 totals 15 residues. Trimming stripped 2 bases from V and 0 bases from J, with 11 bases between. The CDR3 region is CAWSTGSGSGNTIYF. CDR3 nucleotides: TGTGCCTGGAGTACGGGGAGTGGCTCTGGAAACACCATATATTTT.

The chain employs TRBV12-3 or TRBV12-4 and TRBJ1-5; no reliable D call. With 6 bases removed from V and 6 bases from J, the gap between germline ends came to 12 bases. This CDR3 region has 13 residues. The CDR3 DNA reads as TGTGCCAGCAGCAAGATACGGGGTCAGCCCCAGCATTTT. Residues: CASSKIRGQPQHF.

The genes are TRBV10-1 and TRBJ2-7; 7 bases map to TRBD1. J lost 5 bases, V lost 2 bases, and 6 bases had no gene match. CDR3 length: 14 amino acids. Germline-derived CDR1 and CDR2 are WNHNN and SYGVQD (reference sequence). The CDR3 here is CASSENRGRNEQYF. CDR3 nucleotide sequence: TGCGCCAGCAGTGAGAACAGGGGAAGGAACGAGCAGTACTTC.